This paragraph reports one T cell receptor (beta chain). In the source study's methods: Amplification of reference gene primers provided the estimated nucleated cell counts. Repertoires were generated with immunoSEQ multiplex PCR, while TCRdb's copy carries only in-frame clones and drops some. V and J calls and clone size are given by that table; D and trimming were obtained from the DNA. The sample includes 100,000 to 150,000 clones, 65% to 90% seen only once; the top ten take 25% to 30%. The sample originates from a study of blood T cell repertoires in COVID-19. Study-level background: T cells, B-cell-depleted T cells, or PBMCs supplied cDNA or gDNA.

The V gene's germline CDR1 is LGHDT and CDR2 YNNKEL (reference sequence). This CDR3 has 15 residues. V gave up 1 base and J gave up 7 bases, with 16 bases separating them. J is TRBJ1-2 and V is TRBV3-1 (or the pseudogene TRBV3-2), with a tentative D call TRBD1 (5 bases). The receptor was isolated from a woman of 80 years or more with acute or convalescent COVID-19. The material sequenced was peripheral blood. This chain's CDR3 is CASSQGAARVVGYTF. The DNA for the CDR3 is TGTGCCAGCAGCCAAGGGGCGGCCAGGGTGGTTGGCTACACCTTC.